The following is a T cell receptor beta chain sequence with its context. The participants were between roughly 18 and 89 years old and came from some 23 US areas. Clinical histories supplied by participants themselves formed the basis of cohort assignment. Donors in Cohort 3 who had recovered were those with two negative PCRs, healthcare professional clearance, or resolution of their symptoms. This specimen comes from a study of blood T cell repertoires in COVID-19. The assay was immunoSEQ multiplex PCR, and TCRdb's table has in-frame clones only and misses some. The sample yields 200,000 to 300,000 clones, roughly 91% seen once. Trimming removed 4 bases at V and 3 bases at J, with 19 bases between. The CDR3 sequence is 16 residues long. From germline, CDR1 is LGHNA and CDR2 YNFKEQ.

This receptor was identified in a woman in her 30s who had recovered from COVID-19. V and J are TRBV4-2 and TRBJ2-7, with a possible D match to TRBD2 (5 bases). The specimen sequenced was PBMCs or T cells enriched from blood (not recorded which). CDR3 bases: TGTGCCAGCAGCCCCCTCGGCGGAGGATCTAACTACGAGCAGTACTTC. Protein: CASSPLGGGSNYEQYF.